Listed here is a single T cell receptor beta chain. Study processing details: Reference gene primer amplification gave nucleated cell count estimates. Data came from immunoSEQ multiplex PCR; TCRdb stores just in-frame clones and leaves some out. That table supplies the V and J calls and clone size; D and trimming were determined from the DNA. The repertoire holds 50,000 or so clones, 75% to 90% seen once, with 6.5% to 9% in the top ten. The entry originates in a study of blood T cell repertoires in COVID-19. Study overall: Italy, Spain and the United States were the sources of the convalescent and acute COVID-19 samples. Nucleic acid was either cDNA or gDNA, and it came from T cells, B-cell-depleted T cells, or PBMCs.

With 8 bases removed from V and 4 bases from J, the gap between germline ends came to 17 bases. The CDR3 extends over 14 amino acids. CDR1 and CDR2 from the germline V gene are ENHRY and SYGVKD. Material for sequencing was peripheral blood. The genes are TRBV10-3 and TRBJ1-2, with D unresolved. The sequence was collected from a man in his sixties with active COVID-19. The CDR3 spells CAILLPEAGYGYTF. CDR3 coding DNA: TGTGCCATCCTTTTACCCGAAGCAGGCTATGGCTACACCTTC.